This passage covers 21 T cell receptor beta chains from one sample sequenced in a study of Graves' ophthalmopathy and Graves' hyperthyroidism. RNA transcripts provided the template for amplifying TCR beta CDR3 regions. Second-round multiplex PCR came after a first-round RT-PCR that employed HTBI primers. TCRdb itself ran the multiplex PCR reads through MiXCR, one entry per CDR3 protein. The sample shows 170,000 or so distinct CDR3 sequences, more than 30% of them seen only once. Sequenced material: peripheral blood. Source of these receptors: a woman in her forties with Graves' ophthalmopathy.

This clonotype was counted many times. This chain joins TRBV10-3 and TRBJ2-6; perhaps D is TRBD1 or TRBD2 (5 bases each). Germline CDR1 is ENHRY and CDR2 is SYGVKD. The CDR3 contains 14 residues. Trimming took 8 bases from V and 4 from J, leaving 12 bases between them. This CDR3 reads CAIRLGVGANVLTF. For the CDR3, the DNA is TGTGCCATCCGGTTGGGGGTAGGGGCCAACGTCCTGACTTTC.

The chain joins TRBV6-5 to TRBJ1-2; no clear D gene. Trimming removed 4 bases at V and 7 bases at J, with 16 bases between. The CDR3 totals 14 residues. CDR1 is MNHEY, CDR2 SVGAGI, per germline. The CDR3 is CASSSLGVKAGYTF. The CDR3 DNA follows: TGTGCCAGCAGTTCACTCGGAGTTAAGGCTGGCTACACCTTC.

This clonotype was counted at least ten times. The chain recombines TRBV5-4 with TRBJ1-6, with D perhaps matching TRBD1 (5 bases). Trimming took 3 bases from V and 10 from J, leaving 20 bases between them. CDR1 is SGHNT, CDR2 YYREEE, per germline (reference sequence). This CDR3 is 16 amino acids long. In DNA, the CDR3 is TGTGCCAGCAGCTCCGGGACGACACTCTGGGGATCACCCCTCCACTTT. Translating it yields CASSSGTTLWGSPLHF.

The J gene is TRBJ1-1, the V gene TRBV12-3 or TRBV12-4; D is undetermined. Trimming left V 1 base short and J 1 base short, with 10 bases between. This CDR3 region has 15 residues. The CDR3 region is CASSLDEGRNTEAFF. For the CDR3, the DNA is TGTGCCAGCAGTTTAGATGAGGGCCGGAACACTGAAGCTTTCTTT.

This clonotype was observed at least ten times. This chain connects TRBV5-5 to TRBJ1-6, with D tentatively TRBD1 (6 bases). The CDR3 runs to 16 residues. Germline CDR1 SGHKS, CDR2 YYEKEE (reference sequence). V was pared by 6 bases and J by 7 bases, with 20 bases between. For the CDR3, the DNA is TGTGCCAGCACCCCGACTTCCCCAGGGGAAAATTCACCCCTCCACTTT. Its translation: CASTPTSPGENSPLHF. The whole variable domain, remainder taken from reference TRBV5-5 and TRBJ1-6, is DAGVTQSPTHLIKTRGQQVTLRCSPISGHKSVSWYQQVLGQGPQFIFQYYEKEERGRGNFPDRFSARQFPNYSSELNVNALLLGDSALYLCASTPTSPGENSPLHFGNGTRLTVT.

This clonotype has a count of ten or more. The CDR3 bases are TGCAGTGCTAGAGGTTACAGGGACGGCAATCAGCCCCAGCATTTT. Protein sequence: CSARGYRDGNQPQHF. The J gene is TRBJ1-5, the V gene TRBV20-1; D may be TRBD1 (6 bases). The CDR3 is made up of 15 amino acids. With 1 base removed from V and 2 bases from J, the gap between germline ends came to 12 bases. The germline V gene encodes CDR1 DFQATT and CDR2 SNEGSKA (reference sequence).

There are many counts of this clonotype. The chain combines TRBV28 with TRBJ1-3, with D tentatively TRBD1 (5 bases). V was shortened by 6 bases and J by 4 bases, with 22 bases between the two germline ends. The CDR3 totals 17 residues. The V gene's germline CDR1 is MDHEN and CDR2 SYDVKM. CDR3 coding DNA: TGTGCCAGCAGCGCTCCTGGGGCAGGCCCTCGGGGAAACACCATATATTTT. The encoded protein is CASSAPGAGPRGNTIYF.

This clonotype was recorded at least ten times. The chain carries TRBV2 and TRBJ1-6; tentatively, D is TRBD1 (6 bases). With 3 bases removed from V and 7 bases from J, the gap between germline ends came to 10 bases. CDR1 and CDR2 from the germline V gene are SNHLY and FYNNEI. The CDR3 is 14 residues long. CDR3 loop: CASSDRGENSPLHF. The CDR3 region has the DNA TGTGCCAGCAGTGACAGGGGTGAGAATTCACCCCTCCACTTT.

This clonotype came up many times. The CDR3 region is CASSLGTENTGELFF. Written as DNA, the CDR3 is TGTGCCAGCAGCTTGGGGACGGAGAACACCGGGGAGCTGTTTTTT. V gene TRBV5-4 combines with J gene TRBJ2-2; the D is unclear. This CDR3 comprises 15 residues. Per the germline V gene, CDR1 is SGHNT and CDR2 is YYREEE (reference sequence). Trimming took off 0 bases at V and 1 base at J, with 7 bases between the two ends.

This clonotype appeared many times. V usage is TRBV12-3 or TRBV12-4 and J usage is TRBJ2-2; D remains ambiguous. V was clipped by 3 bases and J by 4 bases, with 9 bases between them. CDR3 length equals 14 residues. This CDR3 is CASSFSTTTGELFF. The CDR3 coding sequence is TGTGCCAGCAGTTTCTCCACGACCACCGGGGAGCTGTTTTTT.

The rearrangement joins TRBV12-3 or TRBV12-4 to TRBJ2-2; TRBD1 agrees at 7 bases. V lost 5 bases, J lost 4 bases, and 10 bases stayed unmatched. The CDR3 runs to 16 residues. The DNA of the CDR3 is TGTGCCAGCAGTGCCCGACAGGGTAGGATCACCGGGGAGCTGTTTTTT. Its protein is CASSARQGRITGELFF.

The rearrangement joins TRBV29-1 to TRBJ2-7; D is possibly TRBD2 (5 bases). Germline CDR1 and CDR2: SQVTM and ANQGSEA. This CDR3 is built from 14 residues. V gave up 0 bases and J gave up 4 bases, with 13 bases separating them. Here the CDR3 reads CSVEDSRSGYEQYF. CDR3 in DNA: TGCAGCGTTGAAGATAGCAGGTCGGGGTACGAGCAGTACTTC.

This clonotype was recorded many times. V is TRBV27 and J is TRBJ2-6, with D uncertain. The CDR3 is 15 residues long. Germline assignment: CDR1 MNHEY and CDR2 SMNVEV (reference sequence). The germline V and J ends were trimmed by 3 bases and 4 bases, with 10 bases remaining between them. CDR3 residues: CASSFYGSGANVLTF. The CDR3, as DNA: TGTGCCAGCAGTTTCTACGGGTCGGGGGCCAACGTCCTGACTTTC.

Ten or more counts support this clonotype. The rearrangement uses TRBV29-1 and TRBJ2-2; D not certain. From germline, CDR1 is SQVTM and CDR2 ANQGSEA. V was cut by 0 bases and J by 0 bases, with 8 bases left in between. This CDR3 has 15 residues. DNA for the CDR3: TGCAGCGTTGAAGATGGGCACGCGAACACCGGGGAGCTGTTTTTT. This sequence encodes CSVEDGHANTGELFF.

This clonotype occurred many times. The final CDR3 position lacks the conserved phenylalanine or tryptophan, pointing to a likely read error. The chain carries TRBV6-2 or TRBV6-3 and TRBJ1-1; D remains ambiguous. Deletions cut 0 bases from V and 1 base from J, with 3 bases between. The CDR3 loop spans 13 amino acids. The V gene's germline CDR1 is MNHEY and CDR2 SVGEGT. The CDR3, as DNA: TGTGCCAGCAGTTACTCACAGAACACTGAAGCTTTCTCT. Protein sequence: CASSYSQNTEAFS.

This clonotype was observed at least ten times. The chain combines TRBV12-3 or TRBV12-4 with TRBJ1-5; D ambiguous. Trimming pared 6 bases from V and 1 base from J, leaving 10 bases between. CDR3 length equals 14 residues. This CDR3 reads CASSPTTSNQPQHF. CDR3 DNA sequence: TGTGCCAGCAGCCCCACCACAAGCAATCAGCCCCAGCATTTT.

CDR3 bases: TGTGCCAGCAGTTACTCGACCAACTCCTACGAGCAGTACTTC. Residues: CASSYSTNSYEQYF. This chain links TRBV6-5 with TRBJ2-7; D not certain. This CDR3 has 14 residues. The V end was cut by 0 bases, the J end by 0 bases, with 6 bases between. From germline, CDR1 is MNHEY and CDR2 SVGAGI.

V usage is TRBV7-9 and J usage is TRBJ2-5; D uncertain. The germline V gene encodes CDR1 SEHNR and CDR2 FQNEAQ (reference sequence). V lost 1 base, J lost 5 bases, and 8 bases lay in between. CDR3 length equals 13 residues. The CDR3, as DNA: TGTGCCAGCAGCTTAGGCTTTCGGGAGACCCAGTACTTC. Its protein is CASSLGFRETQYF.

J is TRBJ2-5 and V is TRBV11-1, with D perhaps TRBD1 or TRBD2 (5 bases each). V dropped 5 bases and J dropped 5 bases, with 18 bases sitting between them. Germline V gene lookup returns CDR1 SGHAT and CDR2 FQDESV (reference sequence). The CDR3 has 15 residues. CDR3 amino acids: CASSIGGRVAETQYF. The DNA for the CDR3 is TGTGCCAGCAGCATTGGGGGTCGGGTCGCGGAGACCCAGTACTTC.

V is TRBV7-9 and J is TRBJ1-1, with D possibly being TRBD1 (5 bases). V gave up 5 bases and J gave up 0 bases, with 13 bases separating them. CDR3 length: 15 amino acids. Looked up from germline, CDR1 is SEHNR and CDR2 is FQNEAQ (reference sequence). The CDR3 nucleotides are TGTGCCAGCAGCCCGCGGGGGGTTCTGAACACTGAAGCTTTCTTT. Translated: CASSPRGVLNTEAFF.

This clonotype was recorded at least ten times. The J gene is TRBJ1-2, the V gene TRBV6-2 or TRBV6-3, with TRBD1 matching over 7 bases. Germline V gene data show CDR1 as MNHEY and CDR2 as SVGEGT. This CDR3 has 13 amino acids. With 10 bases clipped from V and 2 bases from J, the junction kept 7 bases outside the gene matches. The CDR3 loop reads CATSGQNNYGYTF. The CDR3 DNA follows: TGTGCCACCTCGGGACAGAACAACTATGGCTACACCTTC.